These 21 T cell receptor beta chains were sequenced from one sample in a study of cytotoxic CD8 clonotypes in ibrutinib-treated CLL. Assay: immunoSEQ multiplex PCR; the TCRdb copy retains only in-frame clones and omits some. This sample has 150,000 to 200,000 clones; 81% occur once, and the top ten carry roughly 2%. Sequenced material: PBMCs, taken after 12 months of ibrutinib treatment. The source is a human donor with chronic lymphocytic leukemia.

About this clone itself: The sample holds other DNA sequences that translate to the same CDR3. V usage is TRBV5-1 and J usage is TRBJ2-3; D is undetermined. Trimming removed 0 bases from V and 2 bases from J, with 7 bases in between. The CDR3 spans 14 residues. Germline-derived CDR1 and CDR2 are SGHRS and YFSETQ. DNA for the CDR3: TGCGCCAGCAGCTTGGCGGGCTCCACAGATACGCAGTATTTT. Translating it yields CASSLAGSTDTQYF. Based on the CDR3 plus reference TRBV5-1 and TRBJ2-3, the full variable domain is KAGVTQTPRYLIKTRGQQVTLSCSPISGHRSVSWYQQTPGQGLQFLFEYFSETQRNKGNFPGRFSGRQFSNSRSEMNVSTLELGDSALYLCASSLAGSTDTQYFGPGTRLTVL.

Here the CDR3 DNA reads TGTGCCAGCTCCCGGAGCATAGGGGTCAATCAGCCCCAGCATTTT. This gives the protein CASSRSIGVNQPQHF. The J gene is TRBJ1-5, the V gene TRBV18; a weak D match, TRBD1 (5 bases). This CDR3 has 15 amino acids. CDR1 is KGHSH and CDR2 is LQKENI in the germline V gene. Trimming pared 6 bases from V and 3 bases from J, leaving 15 bases between. The full variable domain, in which reference TRBV18 and TRBJ1-5 provide the parts outside the CDR3, is NAGVMQNPRHLVRRRGQEARLRCSPMKGHSHVYWYRQLPEEGLKFMVYLQKENIIDESGMPKERFSAEFPKEGPSILRIQQVVRGDSAAYFCASSRSIGVNQPQHFGDGTRLSIL.

This chain joins TRBV2 and TRBJ2-3; D is perhaps TRBD1 or TRBD2 (5 bases each). The germline V gene encodes CDR1 SNHLY and CDR2 FYNNEI. V was clipped by 9 bases and J by 6 bases, with 19 bases between them. This CDR3 has 14 amino acids. CDR3 in amino acids: CASLSRGSGDTQYF. The CDR3 DNA reads as TGTGCCAGTCTCTCTAGAGGGTCAGGGGATACGCAGTATTTT.

The chain couples TRBV5-4 to TRBJ2-5; D is perhaps TRBD2 (6 bases). CDR3 size: 15 residues. Germline V gene lookup returns CDR1 SGHNT and CDR2 YYREEE (reference sequence). V dropped 4 bases and J dropped 5 bases, with 18 bases sitting between them. The CDR3 sequence is CASSAGTPGRETQYF. CDR3 bases: TGTGCCAGCAGCGCGGGGACCCCCGGAAGGGAGACCCAGTACTTC.

The chain joins TRBV7-3 to TRBJ1-2, with TRBD1 identical over 8 bases. The J segment lost 0 bases and the V segment lost 6 bases, leaving 9 bases of the junction unmatched. The CDR3 runs 16 residues. From germline, CDR1 is SGHTA and CDR2 FQGTGA. CDR3 nucleotides: TGTGCCAGCAGGCCTCAGGGGGCCGCTCCTAACTATGGCTACACCTTC. Its protein is CASRPQGAAPNYGYTF.

The chain carries TRBV7-9 and TRBJ1-2; the D is unclear. V dropped 1 base and J dropped 3 bases, with 3 bases sitting between them. Germline loops: CDR1 SEHNR, CDR2 FQNEAQ (reference sequence). This CDR3 is built from 12 residues. This CDR3 is CASSLDDYGYTF. DNA of the CDR3: TGTGCCAGCAGCTTAGACGACTATGGCTACACCTTC.

The chain uses TRBV28 and TRBJ2-1; possibly TRBD1 for D (6 bases). Germline assignment: CDR1 MDHEN and CDR2 SYDVKM. The CDR3 length is 15 residues. V shed 4 bases and J shed 6 bases, with 16 bases lying between them. CDR3 coding DNA: TGTGCCAGCAGTTATGAACAGGGAACATTCAATGAGCAGTTCTTC. Protein sequence: CASSYEQGTFNEQFF.

This sequence joins TRBV28 and TRBJ2-5; possibly TRBD1 or TRBD2 for D (7 bases each). Germline V lookup: CDR1 MDHEN, CDR2 SYDVKM. V lost 6 bases to trimming and J lost 3 bases, with 14 bases between them. The CDR3 sequence is 14 residues long. In DNA form, the CDR3 reads TGTGCCAGCAGCCGCAGGGGGGGGAAAGAGACCCAGTACTTC. As protein: CASSRRGGKETQYF.

The rearrangement links TRBV11-3 to TRBJ2-5; 7 bases map to TRBD2. V lost 1 base to trimming and J lost 5 bases; unmatched junction nucleotides: 16. CDR3 length: 18 amino acids. The germline CDR1 and CDR2 sequences are SGHNT and YENEEA. The CDR3 sequence is CASSLGIRGSAGAETQYF. The CDR3 DNA sequence: TGTGCCAGCAGCTTAGGGATAAGGGGTTCGGCGGGAGCGGAGACCCAGTACTTC.

The chain uses TRBV7-8 and TRBJ2-5, with D perhaps TRBD1 (5 bases). In germline, CDR1 is SGHVS, CDR2 FQNEAQ. V lost 5 bases, J lost 1 base, and 11 bases lay in between. This CDR3 has 14 residues. This CDR3 is CASSTRQIQETQYF. The CDR3 coding sequence is TGTGCCAGCAGCACCCGACAGATCCAAGAGACCCAGTACTTC.

The J gene is TRBJ1-5, the V gene TRBV18, with 8 bases aligning to TRBD1. Unmatched junction bases numbered 3, after V lost 3 bases and J lost 5 bases. The germline V gene encodes CDR1 KGHSH and CDR2 LQKENI. This CDR3 is built from 14 residues. The CDR3 protein is CASSPTGVDQPQHF. The CDR3 DNA follows: TGTGCCAGCTCACCGACAGGGGTTGATCAGCCCCAGCATTTT.

This chain connects TRBV19 to TRBJ1-3; possible D gene TRBD1, 5 bases. V lost 7 bases to trimming and J lost 3 bases, with 13 bases between them. CDR3 length: 14 amino acids. CDR1 is LNHDA and CDR2 is SQIVND in the germline V gene (reference sequence). The CDR3 coding sequence is TGTGCCAGTATCCCGGTGGGGGTTGGAAACACCATATATTTT. Its translation: CASIPVGVGNTIYF.

This clone was counted once. The chain employs TRBV7-2 and TRBJ1-1, with 9 bases that match TRBD1. The CDR3 has 16 residues. Germline CDR1 is SGHTA and CDR2 is FQGNSA. Trimming at V came to 1 base and at J to 2 bases, leaving 5 bases not matched to a gene. The CDR3 DNA follows: TGTGCCAGCAGCTTAGAGGGGACAGGGAGCAACACTGAAGCTTTCTTT. Protein product: CASSLEGTGSNTEAFF.

The CDR3 protein is CASSYFRTSYNEQFF. The CDR3 coding sequence is TGTGCCAGCAGTTACTTCAGGACGTCCTACAATGAGCAGTTCTTC. The chain recombines TRBV6-5 with TRBJ2-1; D ambiguous. The CDR3 spans 15 residues. V lost 1 base and J lost 1, with 8 bases in between. Germline CDR1 is MNHEY and CDR2 is SVGAGI.

CDR3 sequence reads: CASSPDLKSTDTQYF. For the CDR3, the DNA is TGTGCCAGCAGCCCGGATCTCAAAAGCACAGATACGCAGTATTTT. This rearrangement joins TRBV7-7 to TRBJ2-3; no reliable D call. V was clipped by 5 bases and J by 0 bases, with 12 bases between them. This CDR3 region has 15 residues. Germline V gene lookup returns CDR1 SSHAT and CDR2 FNYEAQ (reference sequence).

This chain connects TRBV9 to TRBJ2-1; D not certain. CDR1 and CDR2 from the germline V gene are SGDLS and YYNGEE. This CDR3 comprises 12 residues. V was trimmed by 0 bases and J by 7 bases, leaving 5 bases between them. The CDR3 spells CASSVALNEQFF. The DNA for the CDR3 is TGTGCCAGCAGCGTAGCCTTGAATGAGCAGTTCTTC.

This clone has only one observation. The DNA for the CDR3 is TGTGCCAGCCAGCGACAGGAGAACGGGGAGCTGTTTTTT. It is translated as CASQRQENGELFF. J is TRBJ2-2 and V is TRBV2; D is possibly TRBD1 (6 bases). Germline values: CDR1 SNHLY, CDR2 FYNNEI. There are 13 residues in the CDR3. The germline V and J ends were trimmed by 8 bases and 7 bases, with 14 bases remaining between them.

V is TRBV7-2 and J is TRBJ2-1, with D uncertain. Trimming stripped 5 bases from V and 4 bases from J, with 3 bases between. The V gene's germline CDR1 is SGHTA and CDR2 FQGNSA. This CDR3 has 11 amino acids. This CDR3 is CASSPYNEQFF. The CDR3 DNA is TGTGCCAGCAGCCCATACAATGAGCAGTTCTTC.

The chain couples TRBV6-1 to TRBJ1-1, with D possibly being TRBD1 (5 bases). CDR3 length: 14 residues. V lost 3 bases, J lost 4 bases, and 12 bases lay in between. CDR1 MNHNS and CDR2 SASEGT come from the germline V gene. As DNA, the CDR3 is TGTGCCAGCAGTGACGACGGGGGATTCACTGAAGCTTTCTTT. This sequence encodes CASSDDGGFTEAFF.

This chain joins TRBV5-1 and TRBJ1-2, with TRBD1 matching 9 bases. Germline V CDR1 and CDR2: SGHRS, YFSETQ. This CDR3 comprises 14 residues. V trimming: 0 bases; J trimming: 6 bases; junction bases outside the gene matches: 3. CDR3 in amino acids: CASSLGGTGNGYTF. The CDR3 DNA sequence: TGCGCCAGCAGCTTGGGAGGGACAGGGAATGGCTACACCTTC.

V is TRBV2 and J is TRBJ2-3; TRBD2 matches 10 bases. J gave up 4 bases and V 8 bases, and 9 bases lay outside the gene matches. The CDR3 runs 15 residues. The germline V gene has CDR1 SNHLY and CDR2 FYNNEI. The CDR3 spells CASGASGSDSDTQYF. The DNA of the CDR3 is TGTGCCAGCGGGGCTAGCGGGAGTGACTCAGATACGCAGTATTTT.